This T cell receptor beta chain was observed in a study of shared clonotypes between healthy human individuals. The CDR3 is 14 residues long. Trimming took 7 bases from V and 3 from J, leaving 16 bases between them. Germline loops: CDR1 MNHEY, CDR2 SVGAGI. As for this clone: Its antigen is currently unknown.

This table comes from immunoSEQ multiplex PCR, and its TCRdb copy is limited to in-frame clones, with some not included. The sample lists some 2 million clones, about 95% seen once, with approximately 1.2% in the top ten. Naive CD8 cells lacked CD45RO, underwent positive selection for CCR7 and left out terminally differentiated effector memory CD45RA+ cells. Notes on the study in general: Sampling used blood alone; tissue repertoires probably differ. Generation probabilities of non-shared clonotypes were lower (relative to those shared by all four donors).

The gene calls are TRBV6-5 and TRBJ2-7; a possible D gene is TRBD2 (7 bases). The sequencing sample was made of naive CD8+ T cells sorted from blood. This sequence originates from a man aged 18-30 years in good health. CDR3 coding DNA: TGTGCCAGCATGGAATCGGGGGGCCACTACGAGCAGTACTTC. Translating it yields CASMESGGHYEQYF.